This T cell receptor (beta chain) was sequenced during a study of blood T cell repertoires in COVID-19. TCRdb keeps only in-frame clones here, not all; method: immunoSEQ multiplex PCR. The table shows 150,000 to 200,000 clones, with about four fifths occurring only once. This CDR3 contains 13 residues. Germline-derived CDR1 and CDR2 are SQVTM and ANQGSEA. V dropped 1 base and J dropped 7; count of bases not matched to a gene: 4. Input material: peripheral blood. This chain joins TRBV29-1 and TRBJ1-5; TRBD1 agrees at 7 bases. This sequence originates from a man aged 55 to 70 with active or convalescent COVID-19. In nucleotides, the CDR3 is TGCAGCGTTGAAGTAGGGGGCGGACAGCCCCAGCATTTT. Encoded protein: CSVEVGGGQPQHF.